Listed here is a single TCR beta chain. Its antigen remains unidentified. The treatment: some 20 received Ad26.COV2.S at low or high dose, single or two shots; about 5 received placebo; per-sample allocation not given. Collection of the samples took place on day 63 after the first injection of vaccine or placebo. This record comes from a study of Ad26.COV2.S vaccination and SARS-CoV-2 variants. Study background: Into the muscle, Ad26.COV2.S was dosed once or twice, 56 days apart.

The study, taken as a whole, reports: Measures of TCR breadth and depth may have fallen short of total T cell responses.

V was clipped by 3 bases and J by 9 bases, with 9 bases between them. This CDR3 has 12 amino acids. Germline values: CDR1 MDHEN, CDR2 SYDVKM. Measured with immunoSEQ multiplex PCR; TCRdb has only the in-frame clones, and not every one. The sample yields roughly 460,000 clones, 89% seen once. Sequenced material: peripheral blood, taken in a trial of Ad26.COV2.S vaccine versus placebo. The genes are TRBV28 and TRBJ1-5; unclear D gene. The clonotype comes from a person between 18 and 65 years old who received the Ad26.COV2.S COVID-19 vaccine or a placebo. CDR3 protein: CASSFPDRPQHF. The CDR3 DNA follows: TGTGCCAGCAGTTTCCCAGATCGGCCCCAGCATTTT.